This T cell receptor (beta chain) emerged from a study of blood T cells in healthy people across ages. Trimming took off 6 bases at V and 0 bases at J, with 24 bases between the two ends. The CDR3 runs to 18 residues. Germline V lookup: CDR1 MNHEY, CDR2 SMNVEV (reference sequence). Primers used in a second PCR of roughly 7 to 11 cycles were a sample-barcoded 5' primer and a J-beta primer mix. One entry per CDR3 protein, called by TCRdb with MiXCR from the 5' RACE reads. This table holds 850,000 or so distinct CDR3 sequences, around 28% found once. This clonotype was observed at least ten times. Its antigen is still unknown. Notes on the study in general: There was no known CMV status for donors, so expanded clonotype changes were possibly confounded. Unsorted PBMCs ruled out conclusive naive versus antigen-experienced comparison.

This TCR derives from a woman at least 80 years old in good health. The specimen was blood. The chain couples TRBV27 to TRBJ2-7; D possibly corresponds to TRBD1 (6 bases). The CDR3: CASSPESGGGTFSYEQYF. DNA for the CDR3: TGTGCCAGCAGCCCCGAGTCTGGGGGCGGAACATTCTCCTACGAGCAGTACTTC.